This T cell receptor (beta chain) was captured by sequencing in a study of T cell changes during pregnancy in multiple sclerosis. Germline V gene sequence: CDR1 LGHNT, CDR2 FRNRAP. The CDR3 totals 14 residues. The V and J ends lost 7 bases and 6 bases respectively, with 18 bases between them. TCRdb's copy holds only in-frame clones and misses some; the assay was immunoSEQ multiplex PCR. The sample records about 40,000 clones, around 90% being singletons. The sequencing used CD4+ T cells from peripheral blood mononuclear cells, collected in the third trimester of pregnancy. This sequence originates from a female donor with multiple sclerosis, enrolled in a pregnancy study. The rearrangement links TRBV12-5 to TRBJ1-2; D possibly corresponds to TRBD1 (6 bases). CDR3 amino acids: CASAPQGPRNGYTF. The CDR3 DNA reads TGTGCTAGTGCCCCACAGGGTCCGAGGAATGGCTACACCTTC. Variable domain in full (rest from reference TRBV12-5 and TRBJ1-2): DARVTQTPRHKVTEMGQEVTMRCQPILGHNTVFWYRQTMMQGLELLAYFRNRAPLDDSGMPKDRFSAEMPDATLATLKIQPSEPRDSAVYFCASAPQGPRNGYTFGSGTRLTVV.